Each of the 24 T cell receptor beta chains below was sequenced from the same sample in a study of post-analysis software for immune sequencing data. Study conclusions and caveats: In patients, about 5 TRBV segments were more frequent than in controls, with TRBV5-6, TRBV5-1 and TRBV20-1 among them.

TCR beta cDNA libraries included unique molecular identifiers. One entry per CDR3 protein results from TCRdb running MiXCR on the PCR reads. The table shows hundreds of thousands of distinct CDR3 sequences, with 55% to 60% occurring only once. The antigens of these receptors remain unknown. Sequences were obtained from blood. All receptors come from a girl aged 2 to 9 with multiple sclerosis.

There are a few counts of this clonotype. The chain recombines TRBV9 with TRBJ1-5; the D is unclear. Germline V gene sequence: CDR1 SGDLS, CDR2 YYNGEE. The germline V and J ends were trimmed by 0 bases and 7 bases, with 11 bases remaining between them. The CDR3 totals 14 residues. The CDR3 nucleotides read TGTGCCAGCAGCGTAGCGGACTCCCCCCAGCCCCAGCATTTT. This encodes CASSVADSPQPQHF.

In its sample, this clonotype was seen a few times. The J gene is TRBJ1-5, the V gene TRBV7-2; D ambiguous. The V gene lost 4 bases and the J gene lost 7 bases, with 17 bases spanning the gap. The length of the CDR3 is 15 residues. Per the germline V gene, CDR1 is SGHTA and CDR2 is FQGNSA. The CDR3 region is CASSSSGVLGQPQHF. The CDR3 region has the DNA TGTGCCAGCAGCTCCTCGGGAGTGCTAGGACAGCCCCAGCATTTT.

V usage is TRBV7-9 and J usage is TRBJ2-7; D is possibly TRBD1 or TRBD2 (5 bases each). The CDR3 covers 15 residues. Germline V gene data show CDR1 as SEHNR and CDR2 as FQNEAQ (reference sequence). Trimming shortened V by 4 bases and J by 5 bases, and 18 bases separated the two germline ends. The chain's CDR3 is CASSSQRGDSNEQYF. The CDR3 region has the DNA TGTGCCAGCAGCTCACAGAGAGGGGATTCAAACGAGCAGTACTTC.

The chain employs TRBV12-3 or TRBV12-4 and TRBJ2-1, with D hard to call. Trimming took off 0 bases at V and 4 bases at J, with 10 bases between the two ends. The CDR3 totals 15 residues. The CDR3 is CASSLALNPYNEQFF. As DNA, the CDR3 is TGTGCCAGCAGTTTAGCGCTAAACCCTTACAATGAGCAGTTCTTC.

This chain links TRBV12-3 or TRBV12-4 with TRBJ1-2; TRBD1 matches 8 bases. The CDR3 spans 15 residues. The ends lost 3 bases at V and 8 bases at J; junction bases unmatched: 11. CDR3 in DNA: TGTGCCAGCAGTTTTAGTCTCGGCAGGGGGCTCGGCTACACCTTC. Amino acid sequence: CASSFSLGRGLGYTF.

The rearrangement joins TRBV4-1 to TRBJ2-7; 8 nucleotides line up with TRBD2. The CDR3 sequence is 16 residues long. The V and J ends lost 1 base and 3 bases, in that order; junction bases with no gene match: 8. CDR1 is MGHRA, CDR2 YSYEKL, per germline. The CDR3 nucleotides are TGCGCCAGCAGCCAAGGGTCATTGGCGGGGGGCTACGAGCAGTACTTC. Translation: CASSQGSLAGGYEQYF.

The chain couples TRBV10-2 to TRBJ2-7; D remains unclear. V was pared by 5 bases and J by 3 bases, with 5 bases between. CDR3 length: 11 amino acids. From germline, CDR1 is WSHSY and CDR2 SAAADI. The CDR3 spells CASSYDYEQYF. The CDR3 coding sequence is TGCGCCAGCAGTTACGACTACGAGCAGTACTTC.

V is TRBV20-1 and J is TRBJ2-1, with D unresolved. In germline, CDR1 is DFQATT, CDR2 SNEGSKA (reference sequence). The ends were cut back, 2 bases at V and 0 bases at J, with 14 bases in the middle. This CDR3 is 16 amino acids long. The CDR3 spells CSARPRAPSSYNEQFF. DNA for the CDR3: TGCAGTGCTAGACCCCGCGCGCCTAGCTCCTACAATGAGCAGTTCTTC.

This clonotype has just one count. The V and J genes are TRBV12-3 or TRBV12-4 and TRBJ2-1; D is undetermined. This CDR3 has 15 residues. V was shortened by 5 bases and J by 1 base, with 12 bases between the two germline ends. The CDR3 coding sequence is TGTGCCAGCAGTCCTATTTGGCAGTCCTACAATGAGCAGTTCTTC. Translating gives CASSPIWQSYNEQFF.

The table lists this clonotype with a few counts. The chain employs TRBV4-1 and TRBJ2-5; maybe TRBD1 (6 bases). The V gene lost 1 base and the J gene lost 2 bases, with 14 bases spanning the gap. There are 16 residues in the CDR3. The V gene's germline CDR1 is MGHRA and CDR2 YSYEKL. CDR3 sequence (DNA): TGCGCCAGCAGCCAAGGAGAGACTACAGGGCAAGAGACCCAGTACTTC. This gives the protein CASSQGETTGQETQYF.

This clonotype was seen just once. V is TRBV29-1 and J is TRBJ1-2; TRBD1 is a possible D gene (6 bases). The ends were cut back, 0 bases at V and 8 bases at J, with 19 bases in the middle. In germline, CDR1 is SQVTM, CDR2 ANQGSEA. The CDR3 spans 15 residues. CDR3 coding DNA: TGCAGCGTTGAAGAGAGGAGGGGGTACCTAGGGGGCTACACCTTC. Translation: CSVEERRGYLGGYTF.

About this clonotype itself: The germline gene is not matched at one end of the junction; a read error may be the cause. The rearrangement joins TRBV5-1 to TRBJ1-6, with TRBD1 matching 7 bases. The CDR3 spans 15 residues. The V gene's germline CDR1 is SGHRS and CDR2 YFSETQ. The CDR3 DNA follows: TGTGCCAGCAGCTTGGTGTGGGACAGTAATTCACCCCTCCACTTT. It yields the protein CASSLVWDSNSPLHF. The full variable domain, its missing parts supplied by reference TRBV5-1 and TRBJ1-6, is KAGVTQTPRYLIKTRGQQVTLSCSPISGHRSVSWYQQTPGQGLQFLFEYFSETQRNKGNFPGRFSGRQFSNSRSEMNVSTLELGDSALYLCASSLVWDSNSPLHFGNGTRLTVT.

The gene calls are TRBV3-1 and TRBJ1-5; D gene unclear. The CDR3 spans 12 residues. The V gene's germline CDR1 is LGHDT and CDR2 YNNKEL (reference sequence). V was clipped by 5 bases and J by 7 bases, with 9 bases between them. The CDR3, as DNA: TGTGCCAGCAGCACCCTAAGGCAGCCCCAGCATTTT. Translating gives CASSTLRQPQHF.

V gene TRBV29-1 combines with J gene TRBJ2-1; no firm D call. The CDR3 extends over 18 amino acids. The germline V gene encodes CDR1 SQVTM and CDR2 ANQGSEA. Trimming took off 5 bases at V and 0 bases at J, with 23 bases between the two ends. CDR3 amino acids: CSVPPSRQTPSSYNEQFF. As DNA, the CDR3 is TGCAGCGTTCCCCCGTCGCGGCAAACCCCAAGCTCCTACAATGAGCAGTTCTTC.

The table lists this clonotype with a few counts. The chain links TRBV20-1 to TRBJ2-1; 11 bases map to TRBD2. J gave up 4 bases and V 0 bases, and 2 bases lay outside the gene matches. In germline, CDR1 is DFQATT, CDR2 SNEGSKA (reference sequence). The CDR3 length is 15 residues. CDR3 coding DNA: TGCAGTGCTAGAGATCGGACTAGCGGGTACAATGAGCAGTTCTTC. Its translation is CSARDRTSGYNEQFF.

This clonotype was detected a few times. The V call is TRBV4-3, the J call TRBJ1-1; D remains unclear. The CDR3 extends over 14 amino acids. The V gene lost 5 bases and the J gene lost 0 bases, with 10 bases spanning the gap. The germline V gene encodes CDR1 LGHNA and CDR2 YSLEER. CDR3 coding DNA: TGCGCCAGCAGCATTGGCGGAATGAACACTGAAGCTTTCTTT. It specifies CASSIGGMNTEAFF.

The chain combines TRBV19 with TRBJ2-5; 8 nucleotides line up with TRBD1. Germline V gene lookup returns CDR1 LNHDA and CDR2 SQIVND (reference sequence). V lost 7 bases, J lost 5 bases, and 9 bases stayed unmatched. This CDR3 spans 14 amino acids. The CDR3 region is CASTGTGLGETQYF. The CDR3 nucleotides are TGTGCCAGTACCGGGACAGGCCTCGGGGAGACCCAGTACTTC.

Only a few counts were recorded for this clonotype. The V call is TRBV29-1, the J call TRBJ2-2; 8 bases map to TRBD1. CDR1 and CDR2 from the germline V gene are SQVTM and ANQGSEA. The CDR3 covers 14 residues. V lost 4 bases and J lost 5; bases outside the gene matches: 6. The chain's CDR3 is CSVVRQGRTGELFF. The CDR3 DNA sequence: TGCAGCGTTGTAAGACAGGGGAGAACCGGGGAGCTGTTTTTT.

A few counts support this clonotype. The J gene is TRBJ2-3, the V gene TRBV10-3; D is unclear. Germline V gene lookup returns CDR1 ENHRY and CDR2 SYGVKD. This CDR3 region has 13 residues. V lost 0 bases to trimming and J lost 4 bases, with 5 bases between them. In DNA form, the CDR3 reads TGTGCCATCAGTGAGTCGAGCCCAGATACGCAGTATTTT. Translating gives CAISESSPDTQYF.

This clonotype was seen a handful of times. The chain employs TRBV20-1 and TRBJ1-6, with D possibly being TRBD1 (5 bases). Germline loops: CDR1 DFQATT, CDR2 SNEGSKA (reference sequence). V was clipped by 0 bases and J by 5 bases, with 11 bases between them. The CDR3 length is 15 residues. CDR3 in DNA: TGCAGTGCTAGAGATTTGGGGCGGGATAATTCACCCCTCCACTTT. Translating it yields CSARDLGRDNSPLHF.

The chain couples TRBV18 to TRBJ2-3; D is ambiguous. This CDR3 comprises 13 residues. Deletions cut 0 bases from V and 7 bases from J, with 8 bases between. Germline assignment: CDR1 KGHSH and CDR2 LQKENI. The CDR3 reads CASSPPYPYTQYF. The CDR3 nucleotides read TGTGCCAGCTCACCACCGTACCCATATACGCAGTATTTT.

This clonotype was seen a few times. This chain links TRBV5-1 with TRBJ2-3; 7 bases align to TRBD1. The germline V gene has CDR1 SGHRS and CDR2 YFSETQ. CDR3 size: 13 residues. J gave up 4 bases and V 6 bases, and 5 bases lay outside the gene matches. CDR3 loop: CASKGTAADTQYF. CDR3 coding DNA: TGCGCCAGCAAAGGGACAGCGGCAGATACGCAGTATTTT. Filled out from reference TRBV5-1 and TRBJ2-3, the complete variable domain reads KAGVTQTPRYLIKTRGQQVTLSCSPISGHRSVSWYQQTPGQGLQFLFEYFSETQRNKGNFPGRFSGRQFSNSRSEMNVSTLELGDSALYLCASKGTAADTQYFGPGTRLTVL.

The chain links TRBV15 to TRBJ1-5; no clear D gene. Germline CDR1 LNHNV, CDR2 YYDKDF (reference sequence). The germline V and J ends were trimmed by 0 bases and 0 bases, with 3 bases remaining between them. CDR3 size: 14 residues. Here the CDR3 reads CATSRDVSNQPQHF. The CDR3 DNA is TGTGCCACCAGCAGAGATGTTAGCAATCAGCCCCAGCATTTT.

The chain uses TRBV19 and TRBJ1-1; D ambiguous. The CDR3 consists of 15 residues. CDR1 is LNHDA, CDR2 SQIVND, per germline (reference sequence). V was pared by 10 bases and J by 1 base, with 19 bases between. The DNA of the CDR3 is TGTGCCACCATCCCGGTGGCATCCCAGAACACTGAAGCTTTCTTT. This encodes CATIPVASQNTEAFF. Variable domain in full (rest from reference TRBV19 and TRBJ1-1): DGGITQSPKYLFRKEGQNVTLSCEQNLNHDAMYWYRQDPGQGLRLIYYSQIVNDFQKGDIAEGYSVSREKKESFPLTVTSAQKNPTAFYLCATIPVASQNTEAFFGQGTRLTVV.